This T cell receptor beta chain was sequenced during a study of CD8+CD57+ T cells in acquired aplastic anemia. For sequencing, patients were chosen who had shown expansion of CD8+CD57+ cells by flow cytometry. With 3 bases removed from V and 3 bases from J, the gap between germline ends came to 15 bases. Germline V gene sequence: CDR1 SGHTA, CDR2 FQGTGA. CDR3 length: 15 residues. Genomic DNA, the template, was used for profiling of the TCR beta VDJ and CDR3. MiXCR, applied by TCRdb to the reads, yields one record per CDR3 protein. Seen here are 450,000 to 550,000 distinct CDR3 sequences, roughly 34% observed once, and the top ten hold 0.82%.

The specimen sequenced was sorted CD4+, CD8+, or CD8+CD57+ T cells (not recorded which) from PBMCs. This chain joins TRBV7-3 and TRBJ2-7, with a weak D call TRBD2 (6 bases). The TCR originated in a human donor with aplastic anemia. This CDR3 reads CASSLRGLEIYEQYF. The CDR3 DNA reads TGTGCCAGCAGCTTGAGGGGACTTGAAATCTACGAGCAGTACTTC.